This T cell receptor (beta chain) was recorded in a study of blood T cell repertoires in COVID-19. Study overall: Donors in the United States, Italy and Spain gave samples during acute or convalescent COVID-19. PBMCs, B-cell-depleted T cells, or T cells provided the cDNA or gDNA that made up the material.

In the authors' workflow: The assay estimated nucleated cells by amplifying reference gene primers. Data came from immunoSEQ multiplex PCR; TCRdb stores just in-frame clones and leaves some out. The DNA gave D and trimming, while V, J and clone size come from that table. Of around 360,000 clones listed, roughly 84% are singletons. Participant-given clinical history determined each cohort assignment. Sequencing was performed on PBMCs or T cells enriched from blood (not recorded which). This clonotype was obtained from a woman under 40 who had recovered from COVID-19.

CDR3 region: CASSVGVEAFF. CDR3 bases: TGTGCCAGCAGTGTAGGGGTTGAGGCTTTCTTT. V is TRBV2 and J is TRBJ1-1, with D perhaps TRBD1 (5 bases). The germline V gene has CDR1 SNHLY and CDR2 FYNNEI. Trimming cost V 4 bases and J 11 bases, with 11 bases left between them. This CDR3 region has 11 residues.